The 10 T cell receptor beta chains below come from one sample, sequenced in a study of TIL therapy for anti-PD-1-resistant metastatic lung cancer. Sequencing used immunoSEQ v3. The repertoire was sequenced with immunoSEQ multiplex PCR; TCRdb's copy has only in-frame clones and lacks some. The top ten hold roughly 11% of the sample, which has about 95,000 clones, just over 65% seen once. As for time point: pre-treatment sample, taken before nivolumab and TIL therapy. Pleural nodules or supraclavicular lymph nodes made up most of the excised metastases sampled. Specimen: tumor tissue, collected at baseline. The receptor source for this set is a person between 25 and 80 years old with non-small cell lung cancer.

The chain couples TRBV5-4 to TRBJ1-1; D gene ambiguous. Trimming left V 0 bases short and J 0 bases short, with 9 bases between. Germline CDR1 and CDR2: SGHNT and YYREEE (reference sequence). The CDR3 runs 15 residues. DNA of the CDR3: TGTGCCAGCAGCTTGGAACGAGGATTGAACACTGAAGCTTTCTTT. This translates into CASSLERGLNTEAFF. Looking up the rest from reference TRBV5-4 and TRBJ1-1 gives the full variable domain: ETGVTQSPTHLIKTRGQQVTLRCSSQSGHNTVSWYQQALGQGPQFIFQYYREEENGRGNFPPRFSGLQFPNYSSELNVNALELDDSALYLCASSLERGLNTEAFFGQGTRLTVV.

The chain uses TRBV11-2 and TRBJ2-1, with D hard to call. Germline V CDR1 and CDR2: SGHAT, FQNNGV. Trimming took 6 bases from V and 7 from J, leaving 13 bases between them. The CDR3 spans 13 residues. The CDR3 DNA is TGTGCCAGCAGACCCTGGACCCCAAATGAGCAGTTCTTC. Amino acid sequence: CASRPWTPNEQFF.

This clone has a count of ten or more. V is TRBV13 and J is TRBJ1-1, with TRBD1 identical over 7 bases. The CDR3 has 16 residues. From germline, CDR1 is PRHDT and CDR2 FYEKMQ (reference sequence). V shed 0 bases and J 0 bases; nucleotides not matched to a gene: 4. CDR3 protein: CASSLGTGAMNTEAFF. The CDR3 bases are TGTGCCAGCAGCTTAGGTACAGGGGCCATGAACACTGAAGCTTTCTTT.

Judged by abundance, this clone is medium-sized. The chain links TRBV10-2 to TRBJ1-5; unclear D gene. The V gene lost 2 bases and the J gene lost 7 bases, with 9 bases spanning the gap. CDR1 is WSHSY, CDR2 SAAADI, per germline. This CDR3 comprises 13 residues. DNA of the CDR3: TGCGCCAGCAGTGAGGGTAAAAGGCAGCCCCAGCATTTT. It specifies CASSEGKRQPQHF.

The V call is TRBV3-1 (or the pseudogene TRBV3-2), the J call TRBJ1-4, with a weak D call TRBD1 (6 bases). The CDR3 sequence is 14 residues long. Trimming cost V 8 bases and J 5 bases, with 15 bases left between them. From germline, CDR1 is LGHDT and CDR2 YNNKEL (reference sequence). This chain's CDR3 is CASGSGGGNEKLFF. CDR3 nucleotide sequence: TGTGCCAGCGGATCGGGGGGCGGGAATGAAAAACTGTTTTTT.

The chain couples TRBV5-5 to TRBJ1-5; D uncertain. This CDR3 contains 16 residues. Germline V gene lookup returns CDR1 SGHKS and CDR2 YYEKEE (reference sequence). Trimming pared 2 bases from V and 1 base from J, leaving 13 bases between. The CDR3 region has the DNA TGTGCCAGCAGCTTTAGGTTCCAAGCCAGCAATCAGCCCCAGCATTTT. Translated: CASSFRFQASNQPQHF.

This chain joins TRBV6-5 and TRBJ2-7; 8 nucleotides line up with TRBD1. Germline V gives CDR1 MNHEY, CDR2 SVGAGI. The V gene end was trimmed by 6 bases and the J gene end by 0 bases; junction bases not matched to a gene: 7. This CDR3 comprises 15 residues. Here the CDR3 DNA reads TGTGCCAGCAGAAAAGGACAGGGAATCTCCTACGAGCAGTACTTC. This translates into CASRKGQGISYEQYF.

J is TRBJ1-5 and V is TRBV28; D perhaps matches TRBD1 (5 bases). V was cut by 1 base and J by 0 bases, with 7 bases left in between. The CDR3 is made up of 15 amino acids. Germline V lookup: CDR1 MDHEN, CDR2 SYDVKM. CDR3 coding DNA: TGTGCCAGCAGTTTATCAGGGTCTAGCAATCAGCCCCAGCATTTT. The encoded protein is CASSLSGSSNQPQHF.

V gene TRBV12-3 or TRBV12-4 combines with J gene TRBJ2-7; unclear D gene. V gave up 6 bases and J gave up 3 bases, with 12 bases separating them. The CDR3 spans 13 residues. The CDR3 sequence: CASSRTPVYEQYF. For the CDR3, the DNA is TGTGCCAGCAGCCGAACCCCAGTCTACGAGCAGTACTTC.

This sequence joins TRBV6-5 and TRBJ2-5, with D possibly TRBD2 on 6 matching bases. From germline, CDR1 is MNHEY and CDR2 SVGAGI. Trimming took 5 bases from V and 4 from J, leaving 17 bases between them. The length of the CDR3 is 15 residues. CDR3 protein: CASSPLGGSGETQYF. The CDR3 DNA is TGTGCCAGCAGTCCCCTTGGAGGGAGTGGAGAGACCCAGTACTTC.